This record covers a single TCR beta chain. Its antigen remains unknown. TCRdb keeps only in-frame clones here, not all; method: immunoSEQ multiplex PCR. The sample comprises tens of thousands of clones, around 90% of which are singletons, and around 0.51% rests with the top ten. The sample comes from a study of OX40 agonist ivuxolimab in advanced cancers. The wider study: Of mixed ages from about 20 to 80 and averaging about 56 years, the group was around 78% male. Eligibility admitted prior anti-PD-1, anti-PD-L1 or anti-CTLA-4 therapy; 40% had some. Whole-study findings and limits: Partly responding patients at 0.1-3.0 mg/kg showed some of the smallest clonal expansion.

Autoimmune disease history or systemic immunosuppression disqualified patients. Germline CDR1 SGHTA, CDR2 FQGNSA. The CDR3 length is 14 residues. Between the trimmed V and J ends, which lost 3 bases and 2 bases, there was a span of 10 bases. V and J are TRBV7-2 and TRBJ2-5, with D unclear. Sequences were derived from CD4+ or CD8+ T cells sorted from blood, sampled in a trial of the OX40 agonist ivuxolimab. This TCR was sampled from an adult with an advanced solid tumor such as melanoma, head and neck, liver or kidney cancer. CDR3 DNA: TGTGCCAGCAGCTTCCCTCGGGCGCAAGAGACCCAGTACTTC. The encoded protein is CASSFPRAQETQYF.